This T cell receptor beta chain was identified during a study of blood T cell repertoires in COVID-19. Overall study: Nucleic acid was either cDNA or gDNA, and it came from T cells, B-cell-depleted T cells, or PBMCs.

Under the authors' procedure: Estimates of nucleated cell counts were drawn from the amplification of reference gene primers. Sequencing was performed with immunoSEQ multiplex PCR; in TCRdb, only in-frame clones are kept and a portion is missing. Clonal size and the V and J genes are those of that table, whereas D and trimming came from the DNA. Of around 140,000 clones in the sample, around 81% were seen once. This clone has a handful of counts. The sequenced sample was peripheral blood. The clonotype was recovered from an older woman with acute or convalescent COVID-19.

The DNA for the CDR3 is TGTGCCACCAGTGATGGGGCAGTGGGGGCCTATGGCTACACCTTC. Translated, it gives CATSDGAVGAYGYTF. V usage is TRBV24-1 and J usage is TRBJ1-2, with TRBD1 as a possible D gene (6 bases). The germline V and J ends were trimmed by 3 bases and 4 bases, with 14 bases remaining between them. Germline V CDR1 and CDR2: KGHDR, SFDVKD. The CDR3 runs to 15 residues.